This is a list of T cell receptor beta chains from one sample in a study of CD8 T cells in ankylosing spondylitis. MiXCR, run by TCRdb on the 5' RACE reads, gives a single entry per CDR3 protein. This sample has fewer than 400,000 distinct CDR3 sequences, with 20% to 25% found just once. Sequenced material: blood, either unsorted or a sorted T cell fraction (not recorded which). The receptor source for this set is a male donor with ankylosing spondylitis. CDR3s include the opening cysteine and the closing phenylalanine or tryptophan. The order of the fields is CDR3 DNA, CDR3 protein, V gene, D gene, J gene, clone size. The D gene is left open where the match is weak. Clone size is not always given. Where it is, it says once, few, many or a class for expanded clones.

cdr3_nt: TGTGCCAGCAGCCTAGCGCATCCTAGCACAGATACGCAGTATTTT
cdr3_aa: CASSLAHPSTDTQYF
v_call: TRBV12-3/TRBV12-4
d_call: NA
j_call: TRBJ2-3
clone_size: few

cdr3_nt: TGTGCCAGCAGCCAACTAGCGGGCCTCTACAATGAGCAGTTCTTC
cdr3_aa: CASSQLAGLYNEQFF
v_call: TRBV14
d_call: TRBD2
j_call: TRBJ2-1
clone_size: NA

cdr3_nt: TGTGCCAGCAGCTTAAGACAGTCAGGCGAAAAACTGTTTTTT
cdr3_aa: CASSLRQSGEKLFF
v_call: TRBV7-9
d_call: NA
j_call: TRBJ1-4
clone_size: NA

cdr3_nt: TGTGCCAGCTCATGGGGACTAGCGGGAGGACAGGGCGCCAATGAGCAGTTCTTC
cdr3_aa: CASSWGLAGGQGANEQFF
v_call: TRBV18
d_call: TRBD2
j_call: TRBJ2-1
clone_size: few

cdr3_nt: TGTGCCAGCAGTCCTCAGGGAGATACGCAGTATTTT
cdr3_aa: CASSPQGDTQYF
v_call: TRBV28
d_call: NA
j_call: TRBJ2-3
clone_size: few

cdr3_nt: TGTGCCAGCTCACCACGGATGAACACTGAAGCTTTCTTT
cdr3_aa: CASSPRMNTEAFF
v_call: TRBV18
d_call: NA
j_call: TRBJ1-1
clone_size: NA

cdr3_nt: TGCAGCGTTGAAGTGGCTTACGAGCAGTACTTC
cdr3_aa: CSVEVAYEQYF
v_call: TRBV29-1
d_call: NA
j_call: TRBJ2-7
clone_size: few

cdr3_nt: TGTGCCAGCTCACCGGACAGGGGATCCGTCGAGCAGTACTTC
cdr3_aa: CASSPDRGSVEQYF
v_call: TRBV18
d_call: TRBD1
j_call: TRBJ2-7
clone_size: few

cdr3_nt: TGCGCCAGCAGCTTGGCTAGGGCGGTTGAGCAGTTCTTC
cdr3_aa: CASSLARAVEQFF
v_call: TRBV5-1
d_call: NA
j_call: TRBJ2-1
clone_size: many

cdr3_nt: TGTGCCAGCAGACCGACTTTTAACACTGAAGCTTTCTTT
cdr3_aa: CASRPTFNTEAFF
v_call: TRBV28
d_call: NA
j_call: TRBJ1-1
clone_size: few

cdr3_nt: TGTGCCAGCAGCTCCCCCCCCGGGTATACGCAGTATTTT
cdr3_aa: CASSSPPGYTQYF
v_call: TRBV6-1
d_call: NA
j_call: TRBJ2-3
clone_size: NA

cdr3_nt: TGCAGCGTTTCAGGGGGTGGCAATCAGCCCCAGCATTTT
cdr3_aa: CSVSGGGNQPQHF
v_call: TRBV29-1
d_call: TRBD1
j_call: TRBJ1-5
clone_size: NA

cdr3_nt: TGTGCCAGCAGTGGACTAGGAGTGGGGGAGCAGTACTTC
cdr3_aa: CASSGLGVGEQYF
v_call: TRBV6-1
d_call: NA
j_call: TRBJ2-7
clone_size: NA

cdr3_nt: TGTGCCAGCAGTTTAGTGGAGGGGGCGTTCGCTGAAGCTTTCTTT
cdr3_aa: CASSLVEGAFAEAFF
v_call: TRBV12-3/TRBV12-4
d_call: TRBD1
j_call: TRBJ1-1
clone_size: NA

cdr3_nt: TGTGCCAGCAGTCTGAGGGAAACCGGGGAGCTGTTTTTT
cdr3_aa: CASSLRETGELFF
v_call: TRBV12-3/TRBV12-4
d_call: NA
j_call: TRBJ2-2
clone_size: many